Detailed here is one TCR beta chain. This specimen belongs to a study of response to subunit inactivated influenza vaccine. TCRdb reanalysed the RT-PCR reads using MiXCR and keeps one entry per CDR3 protein. The data contain roughly 150,000 distinct CDR3 sequences, approximately 11% of them seen just once; the ten biggest clones take up around 11%. The germline CDR1 and CDR2 sequences are LNHDA and SQIVND (reference sequence). The CDR3 covers 15 residues. The V gene end was trimmed by 6 bases and the J gene end by 7 bases; junction bases not matched to a gene: 9. Material: non-naive T cells sorted from PBMCs, obtained 45 days after vaccination. V gene TRBV19 combines with J gene TRBJ1-5, with 10 bases matching TRBD1. The sequence derives from a man aged 45-60 years who received an inactivated influenza vaccine. CDR3 sequence (DNA): TGTGCCAGTAGATCCGGGACAGGGGAAGGGCAGCCCCAGCATTTT. Its translation: CASRSGTGEGQPQHF.